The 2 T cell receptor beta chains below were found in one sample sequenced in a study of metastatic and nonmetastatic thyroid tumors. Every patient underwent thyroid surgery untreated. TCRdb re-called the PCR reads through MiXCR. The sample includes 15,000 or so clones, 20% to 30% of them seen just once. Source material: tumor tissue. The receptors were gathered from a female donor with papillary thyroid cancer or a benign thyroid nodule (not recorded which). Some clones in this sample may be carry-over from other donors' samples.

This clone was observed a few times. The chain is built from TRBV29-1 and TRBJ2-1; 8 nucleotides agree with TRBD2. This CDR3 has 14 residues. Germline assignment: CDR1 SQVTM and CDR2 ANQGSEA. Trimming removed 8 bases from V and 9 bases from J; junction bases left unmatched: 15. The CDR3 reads CSFTGTSPYVEQFF. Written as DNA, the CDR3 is TGCAGCTTCACCGGGACTAGTCCTTATGTTGAGCAGTTCTTC.

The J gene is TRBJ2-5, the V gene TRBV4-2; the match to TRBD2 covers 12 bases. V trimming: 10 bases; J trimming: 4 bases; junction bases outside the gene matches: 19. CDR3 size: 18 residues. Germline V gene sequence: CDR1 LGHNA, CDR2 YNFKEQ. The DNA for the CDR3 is TGTGCCATCATCCAAGTCGTACGGGGACTAGCGGGTGGAGAGACCCAGTACTTC. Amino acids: CAIIQVVRGLAGGETQYF.